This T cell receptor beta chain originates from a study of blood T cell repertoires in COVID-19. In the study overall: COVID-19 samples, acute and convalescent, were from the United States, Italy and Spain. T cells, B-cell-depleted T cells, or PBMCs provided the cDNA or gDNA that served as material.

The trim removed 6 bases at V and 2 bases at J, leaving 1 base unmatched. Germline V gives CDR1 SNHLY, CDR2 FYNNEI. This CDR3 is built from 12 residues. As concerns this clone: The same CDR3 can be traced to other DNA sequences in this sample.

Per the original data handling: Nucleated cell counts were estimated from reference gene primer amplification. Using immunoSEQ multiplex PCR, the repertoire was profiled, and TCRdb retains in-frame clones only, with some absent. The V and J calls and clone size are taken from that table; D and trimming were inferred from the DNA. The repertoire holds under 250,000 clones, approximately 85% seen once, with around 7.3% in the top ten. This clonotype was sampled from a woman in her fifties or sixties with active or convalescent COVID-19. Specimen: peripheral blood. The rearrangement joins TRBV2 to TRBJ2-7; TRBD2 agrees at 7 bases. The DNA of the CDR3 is TGTGCCAGCAGGGGGGGGACCTACGAGCAGTACTTC. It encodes CASRGGTYEQYF.